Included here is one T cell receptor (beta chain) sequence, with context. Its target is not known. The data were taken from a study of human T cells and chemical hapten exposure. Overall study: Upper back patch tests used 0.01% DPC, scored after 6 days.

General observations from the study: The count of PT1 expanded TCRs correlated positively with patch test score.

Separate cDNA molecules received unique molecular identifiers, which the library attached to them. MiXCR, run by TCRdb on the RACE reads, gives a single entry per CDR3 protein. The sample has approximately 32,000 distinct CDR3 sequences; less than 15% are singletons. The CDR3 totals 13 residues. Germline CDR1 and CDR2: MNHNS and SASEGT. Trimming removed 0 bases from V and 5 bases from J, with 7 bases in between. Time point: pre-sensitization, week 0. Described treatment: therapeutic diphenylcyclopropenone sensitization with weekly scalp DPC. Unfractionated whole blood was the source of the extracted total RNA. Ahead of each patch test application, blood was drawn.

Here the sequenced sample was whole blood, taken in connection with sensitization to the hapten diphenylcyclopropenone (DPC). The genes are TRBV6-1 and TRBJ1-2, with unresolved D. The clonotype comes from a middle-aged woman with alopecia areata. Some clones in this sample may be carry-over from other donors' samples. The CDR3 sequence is CASSEAGVYGYTF. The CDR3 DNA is TGTGCCAGCAGTGAAGCCGGAGTTTATGGCTACACCTTC.